The clone carrying this T cell receptor (beta chain) appeared many times. The antigen is not known. Each CDR3 protein is one row after TCRdb ran MiXCR on the RT-PCR reads. The sample holds some 160,000 distinct CDR3 sequences; about 11% are singletons and the top ten take roughly an eighth. The sample belongs to a study of response to subunit inactivated influenza vaccine. Study-level points and caveats: Authors suggested each seasonal flu vaccination may recruit only limited numbers of new T cells.

CDR1 is SQVTM and CDR2 is ANQGSEA in the germline V gene. The CDR3 runs 9 residues. V shed 4 bases and J shed 6 bases, with 2 bases lying between them. The TCR sequence derives from a middle-aged man who received an inactivated influenza vaccine. The J gene is TRBJ2-3, the V gene TRBV29-1; the D is unclear. The input for sequencing was non-naive T cells sorted from PBMCs, taken roughly 48 days after vaccination. The CDR3 DNA follows: TGCAGCGTTGGGGATACGCAGTATTTT. Translation: CSVGDTQYF.